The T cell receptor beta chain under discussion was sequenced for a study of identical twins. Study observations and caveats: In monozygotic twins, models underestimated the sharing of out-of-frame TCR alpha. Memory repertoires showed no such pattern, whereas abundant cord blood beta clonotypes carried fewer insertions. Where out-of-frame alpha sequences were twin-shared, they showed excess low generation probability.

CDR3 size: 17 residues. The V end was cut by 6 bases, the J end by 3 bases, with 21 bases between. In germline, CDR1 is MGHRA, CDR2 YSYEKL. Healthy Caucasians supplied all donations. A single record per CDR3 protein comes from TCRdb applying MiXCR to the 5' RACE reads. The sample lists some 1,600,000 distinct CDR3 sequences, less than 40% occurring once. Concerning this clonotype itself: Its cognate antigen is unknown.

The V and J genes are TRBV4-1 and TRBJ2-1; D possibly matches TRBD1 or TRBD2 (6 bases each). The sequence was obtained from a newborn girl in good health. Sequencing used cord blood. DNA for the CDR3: TGCGCCAGCAGGAGAGGGGGACTCCTTACCCTCTACAATGAGCAGTTCTTC. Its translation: CASRRGGLLTLYNEQFF.